A selection of T cell receptor beta chains follows, all from one sample in a study of blood T cell repertoires in COVID-19. Assay used: immunoSEQ multiplex PCR; TCRdb lists only in-frame clones, some missing. Of about 200,000 clones listed, more than 75% are singletons. The sequencing sample was made of peripheral blood. These receptors were taken from a person between 65 and 79 years old with COVID-19, enrolled during active disease. The CDR3 runs from the conserved cysteine through the conserved F or W. The D gene is left open where the match is weak. A row's size may be missing; if present it is once, few, many or a size class.

>TRBJ1-2|TRBV4-2|-|-
CASSQQGHLGYGYTF
TGTGCCAGCAGCCAACAGGGCCATCTCGGTTATGGCTACACCTTC
>TRBJ2-1|TRBV5-1|-|TRBD2
CASSLAGGPNEQFF
TGCGCCAGCAGCTTGGCGGGAGGGCCCAATGAGCAGTTCTTC
>TRBJ2-3|TRBV24-1|-|-
CATSDLGRGGTDTQYF
TGTGCCACCAGTGATTTGGGCAGGGGTGGGACAGATACGCAGTATTTT
>TRBJ2-3|TRBV3-1/TRBV3-2|-|-
CASSAGLRGTDTQYF
TGTGCCAGCAGCGCAGGACTAAGGGGCACAGATACGCAGTATTTT
>TRBJ2-7|TRBV23-1|-|-
CASSPTRYTPLSLYEQYF
TGCGCCAGCAGCCCTACGCGGTACACGCCCCTAAGCCTTTACGAGCAGTACTTC
>TRBJ1-5|TRBV9|-|-
CASSVQDYQPQHF
TGTGCCAGCAGCGTACAAGACTATCAGCCCCAGCATTTT
>TRBJ2-5|TRBV27|-|TRBD2
CASSVSGNQETQYF
TGTGCCAGCAGTGTTAGCGGGAACCAAGAGACCCAGTACTTC
>TRBJ1-2|TRBV28|few|-
CASRKQKNYGYTF
TGTGCCAGCAGGAAACAGAAAAACTATGGCTACACCTTC
>TRBJ2-2|TRBV4-3|-|-
CASSQVRAGTGELFF
TGCGCCAGCAGCCAAGTCCGGGCGGGGACCGGGGAGCTGTTTTTT
>TRBJ1-2|TRBV29-1|-|-
CSVEEGRGWYGYTF
TGCAGCGTTGAAGAGGGGCGCGGATGGTATGGCTACACCTTC
>TRBJ2-7|TRBV5-1|-|TRBD2
CASSGGSGTDSYEQYF
TGCGCCAGCAGCGGGGGGAGCGGGACCGACTCCTACGAGCAGTACTTC
>TRBJ2-1|TRBV19|-|-
CASSTPGLMYEQFF
TGTGCCAGTAGTACCCCAGGGTTGATGTATGAGCAGTTCTTC
>TRBJ1-1|TRBV11-1|-|-
CASSEAWNTEAFF
TGTGCCAGCAGCGAAGCGTGGAACACTGAAGCTTTCTTT
>TRBJ1-2|TRBV2|-|-
CASSPPGPDNYGYTF
TGTGCCAGCAGCCCCCCGGGTCCGGATAACTATGGCTACACCTTC
>TRBJ1-2|TRBV6-5|-|TRBD1
CASMPTGTGVQVYTF
TGTGCCAGCATGCCCACCGGGACAGGGGTTCAAGTCTACACCTTC
>TRBJ2-7|TRBV11-2|few|-
CASSSAGYEQYF
TGTGCCAGCAGCTCGGCGGGATACGAGCAGTACTTC
>TRBJ2-7|TRBV5-4|-|TRBD1
CASSLAGAGGGLEQYF
TGTGCCAGCAGCTTGGCCGGGGCAGGGGGCGGTCTCGAGCAGTACTTC
>TRBJ1-2|TRBV28|-|-
CASSTTTEARYGYTF
TGTGCCAGCAGTACCACGACAGAGGCCAGGTATGGCTACACCTTC
>TRBJ2-3|TRBV18|-|TRBD2
CASSLTPGLAGGPTDTQYF
TGTGCCAGCTCACTTACCCCGGGACTAGCGGGGGGGCCCACAGATACGCAGTATTTT
>TRBJ1-3|TRBV9|few|TRBD1
CASSVGQVNGNTIYF
TGTGCCAGCAGCGTCGGACAGGTTAATGGAAACACCATATATTTT
>TRBJ2-3|TRBV5-4|-|TRBD1
CASSTPRGNTDTQYF
TGTGCCAGCAGCACCCCCAGGGGGAATACAGATACGCAGTATTTT
>TRBJ2-7|TRBV5-1|-|TRBD2
CASSLYRRSGQVPYEQYF
TGCGCCAGCAGCTTGTACCGCCGTAGCGGGCAGGTTCCTTACGAGCAGTACTTC
>TRBJ1-5|TRBV4-1|few|-
CASSQEYTQPQHF
TGCGCCAGCAGCCAGGAGTATACCCAGCCCCAGCATTTT
>TRBJ2-2|TRBV28|once|-
CASRVASGELFF
TGTGCCAGCAGAGTAGCGTCCGGGGAGCTGTTTTTT
>TRBJ2-7|TRBV7-8|few|-
CASSPLTGSLGYEQYF
TGTGCCAGCAGCCCACTTACAGGATCACTGGGGTACGAGCAGTACTTC
>TRBJ1-6|TRBV25-1|-|TRBD1
CASCSGGRNSPLHF
TGTGCCAGCTGTTCAGGGGGCCGAAATTCACCCCTCCACTTT
>TRBJ2-7|TRBV29-1|-|TRBD1
CSVEDGQGAYEQYF
TGCAGCGTTGAAGATGGACAGGGCGCCTACGAGCAGTACTTC
>TRBJ2-1|TRBV19|-|TRBD1
CASRNPGGQGGHNEQFF
TGTGCCAGTAGAAACCCCGGGGGACAGGGAGGACACAATGAGCAGTTCTTC
>TRBJ2-5|TRBV5-4|once|-
CASSSRTVQETQYF
TGTGCCAGCAGCTCACGGACAGTACAGGAGACCCAGTACTTC